This TCR beta chain is from a study of blood T cell repertoires in COVID-19. The wider study: COVID-19 samples, acute and convalescent, were from the United States, Italy and Spain. Sample material is recorded as cDNA or gDNA derived from T cells, B-cell-depleted T cells, or PBMCs.

Authors' data handling: Reference gene primer amplification gave estimated nucleated cell counts. TCRdb's copy holds only in-frame clones and misses some; the assay was immunoSEQ multiplex PCR. That table furnishes V, J and clone size, whereas the DNA furnished D and trimming. This table holds some 280,000 clones, about 89% found once. CDR3 length: 13 amino acids. The V and J ends lost 6 bases and 0 bases respectively, with 8 bases between them. CDR1 is LNHDA and CDR2 is SQIVND in the germline V gene (reference sequence). Sequencing was performed on peripheral blood. V gene TRBV19 combines with J gene TRBJ1-1; D remains ambiguous. The receptor comes from an older woman with acute or convalescent COVID-19. CDR3 in DNA: TGTGCCAGTAGCTCTCCAGTGAACACTGAAGCTTTCTTT. Its protein product is CASSSPVNTEAFF.